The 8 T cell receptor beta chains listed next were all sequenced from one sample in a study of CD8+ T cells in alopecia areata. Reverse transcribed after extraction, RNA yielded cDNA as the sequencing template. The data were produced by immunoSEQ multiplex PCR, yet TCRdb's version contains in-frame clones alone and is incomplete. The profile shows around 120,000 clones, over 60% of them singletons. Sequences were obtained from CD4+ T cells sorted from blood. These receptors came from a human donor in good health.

The CDR3 bases are TGTGCCAGCAGTGACAAGGGACTAGCGGGGGATACGCAGTATTTT. Translated: CASSDKGLAGDTQYF. The chain employs TRBV2 and TRBJ2-3; 13 bases are a match to TRBD2. V lost 3 bases, J lost 6 bases, and 3 bases stayed unmatched. The CDR3 has 15 amino acids. The germline V gene encodes CDR1 SNHLY and CDR2 FYNNEI.

The CDR3 DNA reads TGTGCCAGCAGTTACGGCAGGAACTATGGCTACACCTTC. The encoded protein is CASSYGRNYGYTF. The chain recombines TRBV6-6 with TRBJ1-2; D not certain. The CDR3 has 13 residues. The germline gives CDR1 MNHNY, CDR2 SVGAGI (reference sequence). Trimming left V 2 bases short and J 2 bases short, with 6 bases between.

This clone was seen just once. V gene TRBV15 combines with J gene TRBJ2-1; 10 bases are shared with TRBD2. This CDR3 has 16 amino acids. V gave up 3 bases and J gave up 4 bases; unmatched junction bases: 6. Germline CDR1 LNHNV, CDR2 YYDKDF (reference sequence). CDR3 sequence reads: CATSRPSGGVYNEQFF. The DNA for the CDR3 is TGTGCCACCAGCAGGCCCAGCGGGGGGGTATACAATGAGCAGTTCTTC.

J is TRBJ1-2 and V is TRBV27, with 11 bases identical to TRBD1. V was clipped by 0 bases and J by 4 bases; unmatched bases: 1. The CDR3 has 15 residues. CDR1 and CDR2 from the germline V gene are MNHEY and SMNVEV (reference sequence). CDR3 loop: CASSLSGTGGYGYTF. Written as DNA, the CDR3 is TGTGCCAGCAGTTTATCCGGGACAGGGGGCTATGGCTACACCTTC.

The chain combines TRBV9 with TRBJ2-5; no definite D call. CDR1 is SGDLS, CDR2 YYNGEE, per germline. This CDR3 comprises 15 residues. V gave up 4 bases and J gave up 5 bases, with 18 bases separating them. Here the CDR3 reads CASSTLGSFGETQYF. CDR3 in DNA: TGTGCCAGCAGCACCCTTGGTTCCTTCGGGGAGACCCAGTACTTC.

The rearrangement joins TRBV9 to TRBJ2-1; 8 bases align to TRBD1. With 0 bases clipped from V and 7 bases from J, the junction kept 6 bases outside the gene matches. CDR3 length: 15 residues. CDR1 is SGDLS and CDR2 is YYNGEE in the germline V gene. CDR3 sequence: CASSVVPGGRNEQFF. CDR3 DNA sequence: TGTGCCAGCAGCGTAGTTCCAGGGGGCAGGAATGAGCAGTTCTTC.

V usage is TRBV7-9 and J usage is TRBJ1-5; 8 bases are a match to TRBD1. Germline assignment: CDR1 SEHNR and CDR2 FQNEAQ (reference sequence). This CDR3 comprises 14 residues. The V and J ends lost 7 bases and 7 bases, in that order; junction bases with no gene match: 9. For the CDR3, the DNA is TGTGCCAGCACCGAGGACAGGGCGAGCCAGCCCCAGCATTTT. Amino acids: CASTEDRASQPQHF. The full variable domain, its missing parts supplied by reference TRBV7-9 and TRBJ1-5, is DTGVSQNPRHKITKRGQNVTFRCDPISEHNRLYWYRQTLGQGPEFLTYFQNEAQLEKSRLLSDRFSAERPKGSFSTLEIQRTEQGDSAMYLCASTEDRASQPQHFGDGTRLSIL.

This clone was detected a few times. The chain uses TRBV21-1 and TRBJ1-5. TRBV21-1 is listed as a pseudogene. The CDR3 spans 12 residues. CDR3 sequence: CASSKGRQPQHF. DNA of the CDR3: TGTGCCAGCAGCAAAGGACGGCAGCCCCAGCATTTT.